These 2 T cell receptor beta chains were all obtained from the same sample, sequenced in a study of blood T cell repertoires in COVID-19. Sequenced by immunoSEQ multiplex PCR; TCRdb stores in-frame clones only, minus some. The table includes over 600,000 clones, around 90% detected once. The sequencing input was peripheral blood. Source of these receptors: a woman aged 18-35 years with acute or convalescent COVID-19.

The genes are TRBV21-1 and TRBJ2-1; the table's D call, TRBD1, was not checked against the DNA. TRBV21-1 is a recognized pseudogene. CDR3 length: 15 residues. As DNA, the CDR3 is TGTGCCAGCAGCCTCCGACAGAGCTCCTACAATGAGCAGTTCTTC. It encodes CASSLRQSSYNEQFF.

This chain links TRBV29-1 with TRBJ1-2; no definite D call. Per the germline V gene, CDR1 is SQVTM and CDR2 is ANQGSEA. V was shortened by 0 bases and J by 3 bases, with 11 bases between the two germline ends. The CDR3 consists of 14 residues. The CDR3: CSVEDPDTDYGYTF. The CDR3 nucleotides read TGCAGCGTTGAAGACCCCGACACAGACTATGGCTACACCTTC.